This T cell receptor beta chain originates from a study of pediatric ulcerative colitis. Points from the study as a whole: Rectal pinch biopsies may include blood-derived T cells. Repertoires came from total lymphocyte DNA, so rare subsets like regulatory T cells may be missed.

Rectal tissue came from one to two pinch biopsies taken at colonoscopy. No immunosuppressive drugs were given to ulcerative colitis patients before diagnostic colonoscopy. Sequencing depth was up to 500,000 reads per sample. TCRdb's table, derived via immunoSEQ multiplex PCR, lists solely in-frame clones and lacks some. The sample carries over 45,000 clones, around 81% recorded once. Germline values: CDR1 SGHDN, CDR2 FVKESK. Between the trimmed V and J ends, which lost 1 base and 5 bases, there was a span of 16 bases. CDR3 length equals 16 residues. As regards this clone: Its antigen is unknown.

The receptor comes from a girl aged 10 to 17 with moderate ulcerative colitis. The sequencing input was gut tissue. V and J are TRBV14 and TRBJ2-3; D might be TRBD2 (6 bases). CDR3 nucleotides: TGTGCCAGCAGCCAAGGAGGGGCGACTAGAGGAGATACGCAGTATTTT. Its translation is CASSQGGATRGDTQYF. Full variable domain (missing parts from reference TRBV14 and TRBJ2-3): EAGVTQFPSHSVIEKGQTVTLRCDPISGHDNLYWYRRVMGKEIKFLLHFVKESKQDESGMPNNRFLAERTGGTYSTLKVQPAELEDSGVYFCASSQGGATRGDTQYFGPGTRLTVL.